This entry features one TCR beta chain sequence. Donation came from healthy HIV-negative adults that had no recent acute infections or vaccinations. The data were produced by immunoSEQ multiplex PCR, yet TCRdb's version contains in-frame clones alone and is incomplete. The sample contains more than 2,000,000 clones, 85% to 95% of which appear only once. The record originates from a study of shared clonotypes between healthy human individuals. This clonotype was sampled from a young man in good health. Some clones in this sample may be carry-over from other donors' samples. The source material was naive CD4+ T cells from PBMCs. Subset given: CD45RA+ positively selected.

The DNA for the CDR3 is TGTGCCAGTAGGACCCAGACAGGGCTGAACACTGAAGCTTTCTTT. This sequence encodes CASRTQTGLNTEAFF. This chain links TRBV19 with TRBJ1-1, with 7 nucleotides matching TRBD1. V was pared by 6 bases and J by 0 bases, with 7 bases of the junction left unmatched. This CDR3 has 15 residues. Germline CDR1 reads LNHDA; CDR2 reads SQIVND (reference sequence).